The clone carrying this T cell receptor (beta chain) is a singleton in its sample. As yet, its antigen is unknown. The data originate from a study of CD8+CD57+ T cells in acquired aplastic anemia. Study-level findings and limits: Patients and controls were not found to differ significantly in CD8+ Simpson's diversity. Around 29 CD8+ CDR3 sequences were shared between patients and controls.

Only patients with CD8+CD57+ cell expansion on flow cytometry were chosen for sequencing. Every patient presented with severe acquired aplastic anemia. At the time of blood sampling, patients had not yet received any therapy. Genomic DNA acted as the template from which TCR beta VDJ combination and CDR3 sequence profiling were carried out. TCRdb re-derived calls from the reads in MiXCR, one entry per CDR3 protein. The sample includes about 98,000 distinct CDR3 sequences, less than 75% of them seen just once. The CDR3 length is 12 residues. CDR1 KGHDR and CDR2 SFDVKD come from the germline V gene. V lost 3 bases and J 6 bases, leaving 7 bases between the germline ends.

The chain combines TRBV24-1 with TRBJ1-2, with D hard to call. The clonotype originates from a human donor with aplastic anemia. Material for sequencing was sorted CD4+, CD8+, or CD8+CD57+ T cells (not recorded which) from PBMCs. In nucleotides, the CDR3 is TGTGCCACCAGTGATCGTGGGGATGGCTACACCTTC. This translates into CATSDRGDGYTF.